The T cell receptor (beta chain) described here comes from a study of T-cell reconstitution after alpha-beta-depleted transplantation in children. Study results and limitations: Expanded graft clones, several hundred of them, were reportedly the source of alpha-beta T cells about two months after transplant. Surviving thymic progenitors and recipient T cells were the source of high TCRbeta diversity at day 60 in some patients. Counts and diversity of T cells one year after transplant came mostly from newly produced T cells.

Trimming removed 6 bases at V and 2 bases at J, with 10 bases between. This CDR3 is 13 amino acids long. Germline values: CDR1 MNHNS, CDR2 SASEGT. As it was prepared, the TCRbeta library received unique molecular identifiers. From the PCR reads, TCRdb called clonotypes with MiXCR, one entry per CDR3 protein. This sample carries 750,000 to 950,000 distinct CDR3 sequences, approximately 15% of them seen once, and the ten largest clones take approximately 5%. Worth noting for this clonotype: Antigen: not known.

The chain employs TRBV6-1 and TRBJ1-2; perhaps TRBD1 as D (5 bases). This clonotype originated in a male patient aged 5 to 17 who had a stem cell transplant for acute lymphoblastic leukemia, so the T cells may come from the graft donor. The material was PBMCs, mostly from graft donor cells, obtained 360 days after TCRalphabeta/CD19-depleted stem cell transplant. The CDR3 loop is CASRGQSNYGYTF. In DNA, the CDR3 is TGTGCCAGCAGAGGACAATCCAACTATGGCTACACCTTC.